This T cell receptor beta chain was captured in a study of T cell responses to AZD1222 COVID-19 vaccine. The data were produced by immunoSEQ multiplex PCR, yet TCRdb's version contains in-frame clones alone and is incomplete. Of 130,000 to 150,000 clones in the sample, around 83% are singletons; the top ten hold around 4.3%. On this clone itself: Antigen: not known.

Study-wide findings and caveats: Researchers took repertoire samples only after the peak T cell response had come. Across the whole spike, CD4 TCRs peaked at regions 160-218 and 743-854.

Per germline, CDR1 MGHRA and CDR2 YSYEKL. V shed 0 bases and J shed 2 bases, with 10 bases lying between them. The CDR3 is 15 residues long. This clonotype was obtained from an adult in good health. This sample comprised peripheral blood, obtained on day 0 of MenACWY control vaccination. The rearrangement links TRBV4-1 to TRBJ1-1; D might be TRBD1 (6 bases). The CDR3 DNA reads TGCGCCAGCAGCCAAGATCAGGGGAGAAACACTGAAGCTTTCTTT. Its protein product is CASSQDQGRNTEAFF.